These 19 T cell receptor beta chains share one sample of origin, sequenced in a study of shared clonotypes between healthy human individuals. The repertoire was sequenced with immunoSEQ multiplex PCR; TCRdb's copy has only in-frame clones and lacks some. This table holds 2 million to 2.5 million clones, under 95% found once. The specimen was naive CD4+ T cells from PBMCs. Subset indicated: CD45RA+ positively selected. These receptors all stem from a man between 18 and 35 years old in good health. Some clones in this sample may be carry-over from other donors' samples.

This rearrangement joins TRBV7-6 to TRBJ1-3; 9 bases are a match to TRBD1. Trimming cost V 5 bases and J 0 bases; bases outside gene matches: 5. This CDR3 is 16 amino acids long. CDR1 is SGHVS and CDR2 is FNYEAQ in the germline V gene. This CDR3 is CASSPDRGLSGNTIYF. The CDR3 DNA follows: TGTGCCAGCAGCCCGGACAGGGGCCTCTCTGGAAACACCATATATTTT.

CDR3 DNA: TGTGCCAGCAGCTTAGTGGGTGTGACAACAGGGGCCAAAAACATTCAGTACTTC. It codes for CASSLVGVTTGAKNIQYF. The rearrangement joins TRBV7-2 to TRBJ2-4; TRBD1 is a possible D gene (6 bases). Trimming cost V 1 base and J 1 base, with 17 bases left between them. The germline V gene encodes CDR1 SGHTA and CDR2 FQGNSA. This CDR3 is built from 18 residues.

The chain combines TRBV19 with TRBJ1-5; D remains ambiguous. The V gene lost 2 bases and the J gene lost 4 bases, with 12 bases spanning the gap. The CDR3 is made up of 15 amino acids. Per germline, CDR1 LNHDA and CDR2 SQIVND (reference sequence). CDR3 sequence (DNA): TGTGCCAGTAGTATATCAGCGAGGCGGAATCAGCCCCAGCATTTT. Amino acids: CASSISARRNQPQHF.

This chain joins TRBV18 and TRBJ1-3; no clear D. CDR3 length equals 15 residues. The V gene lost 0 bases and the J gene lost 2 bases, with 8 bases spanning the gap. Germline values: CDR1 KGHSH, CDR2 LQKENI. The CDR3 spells CASSPPALTGNTIYF. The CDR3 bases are TGTGCCAGCTCACCACCGGCCCTGACTGGAAACACCATATATTTT.

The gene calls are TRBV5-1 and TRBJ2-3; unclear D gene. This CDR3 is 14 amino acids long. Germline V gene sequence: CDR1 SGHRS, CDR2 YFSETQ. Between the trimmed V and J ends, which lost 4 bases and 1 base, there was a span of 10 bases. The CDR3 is CASSAGRGTDTQYF. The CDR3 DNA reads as TGCGCCAGCAGCGCCGGCAGAGGCACAGATACGCAGTATTTT.

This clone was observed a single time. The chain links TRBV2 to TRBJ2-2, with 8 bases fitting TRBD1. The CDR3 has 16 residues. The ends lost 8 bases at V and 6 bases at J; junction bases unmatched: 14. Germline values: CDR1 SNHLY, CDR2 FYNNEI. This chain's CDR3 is CASEDAGGVRAGELFF. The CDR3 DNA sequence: TGTGCCAGCGAGGATGCAGGGGGCGTAAGGGCCGGGGAGCTGTTTTTT.

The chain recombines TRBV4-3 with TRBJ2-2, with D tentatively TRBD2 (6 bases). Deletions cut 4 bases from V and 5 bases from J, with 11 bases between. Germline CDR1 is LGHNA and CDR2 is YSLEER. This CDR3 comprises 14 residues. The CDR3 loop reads CASSPWRETGELFF. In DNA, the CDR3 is TGCGCCAGCAGCCCCTGGAGGGAGACCGGGGAGCTGTTTTTT.

The CDR3 loop is CASSSIQRTSGNNEQFF. DNA for the CDR3: TGTGCCAGCAGCTCAATTCAACGGACTAGCGGGAACAATGAGCAGTTCTTC. This chain links TRBV11-2 with TRBJ2-1, with 12 nucleotides matching TRBD2. The CDR3 covers 17 residues. Germline V gives CDR1 SGHAT, CDR2 FQNNGV. V shed 4 bases and J 5 bases; nucleotides not matched to a gene: 9.

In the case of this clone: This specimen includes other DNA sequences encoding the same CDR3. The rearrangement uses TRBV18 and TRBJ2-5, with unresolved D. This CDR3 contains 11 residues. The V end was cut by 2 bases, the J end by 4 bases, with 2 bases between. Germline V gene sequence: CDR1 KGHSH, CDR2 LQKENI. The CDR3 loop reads CASSPGETQYF. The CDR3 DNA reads TGTGCCAGCTCACCAGGAGAGACCCAGTACTTC.

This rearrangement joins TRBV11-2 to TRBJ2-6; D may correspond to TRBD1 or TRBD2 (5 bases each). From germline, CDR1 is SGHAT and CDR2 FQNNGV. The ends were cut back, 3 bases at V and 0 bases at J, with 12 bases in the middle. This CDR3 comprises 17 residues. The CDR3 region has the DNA TGTGCCAGCAGCTTTCTCAGAGGGGACTCTGGGGCCAACGTCCTGACTTTC. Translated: CASSFLRGDSGANVLTF.

The CDR3 coding sequence is TGTGCCAGCAGGCGGCAGGGGGGCTCCTACGAGCAGTACTTC. Translated: CASRRQGGSYEQYF. The J gene is TRBJ2-7, the V gene TRBV11-2; D might be TRBD1 (7 bases). The CDR3 contains 14 residues. The germline V gene has CDR1 SGHAT and CDR2 FQNNGV. The germline V and J ends were trimmed by 6 bases and 0 bases, with 12 bases remaining between them.

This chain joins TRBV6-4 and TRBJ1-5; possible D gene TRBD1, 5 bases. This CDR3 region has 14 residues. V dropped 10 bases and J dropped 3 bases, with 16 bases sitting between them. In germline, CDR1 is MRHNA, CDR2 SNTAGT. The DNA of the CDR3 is TGTGCCAACCCCTGGGGGGTGGACAATCAGCCCCAGCATTTT. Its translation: CANPWGVDNQPQHF.

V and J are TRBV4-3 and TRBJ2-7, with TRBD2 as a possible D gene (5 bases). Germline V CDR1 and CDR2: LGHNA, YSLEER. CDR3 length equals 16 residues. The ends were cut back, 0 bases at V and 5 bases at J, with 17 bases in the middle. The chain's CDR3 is CASSQDGGGVEDEQYF. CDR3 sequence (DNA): TGCGCCAGCAGCCAAGATGGAGGTGGCGTAGAGGACGAGCAGTACTTC.

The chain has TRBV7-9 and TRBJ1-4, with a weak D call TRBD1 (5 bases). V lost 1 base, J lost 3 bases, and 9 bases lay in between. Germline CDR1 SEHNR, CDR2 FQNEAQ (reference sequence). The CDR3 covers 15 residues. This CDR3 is CASSLEGRANEKLFF. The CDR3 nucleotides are TGTGCCAGCAGCTTAGAGGGGAGGGCTAATGAAAAACTGTTTTTT.

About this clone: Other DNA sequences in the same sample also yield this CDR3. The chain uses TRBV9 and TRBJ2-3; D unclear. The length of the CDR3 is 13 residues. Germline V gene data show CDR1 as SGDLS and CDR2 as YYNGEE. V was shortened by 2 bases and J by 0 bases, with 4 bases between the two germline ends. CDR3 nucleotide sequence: TGTGCCAGCAGCGTCCCAAGCACAGATACGCAGTATTTT. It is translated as CASSVPSTDTQYF.

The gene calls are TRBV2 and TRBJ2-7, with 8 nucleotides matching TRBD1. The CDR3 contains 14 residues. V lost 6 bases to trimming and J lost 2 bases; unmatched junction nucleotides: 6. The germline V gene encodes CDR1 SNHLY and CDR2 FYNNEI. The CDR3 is CASRQDRATYEQYF. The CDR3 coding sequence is TGTGCCAGCAGGCAGGACAGGGCGACCTACGAGCAGTACTTC.

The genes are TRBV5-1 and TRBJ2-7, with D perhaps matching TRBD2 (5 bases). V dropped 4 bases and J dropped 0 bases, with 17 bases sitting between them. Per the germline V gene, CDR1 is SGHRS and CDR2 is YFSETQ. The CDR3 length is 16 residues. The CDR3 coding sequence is TGCGCCAGCAGCCCCACCCCCACGGGAAGCTCCTACGAGCAGTACTTC. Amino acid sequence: CASSPTPTGSSYEQYF.

DNA for the CDR3: TGCAGCGTTGAAGATCCGGGGATAAGCACAGATACGCAGTATTTT. Its translation: CSVEDPGISTDTQYF. The chain combines TRBV29-1 with TRBJ2-3; D perhaps matches TRBD2 (5 bases). CDR3 length: 15 residues. Per the germline V gene, CDR1 is SQVTM and CDR2 is ANQGSEA. Deletions cut 0 bases from V and 0 bases from J, with 10 bases between.

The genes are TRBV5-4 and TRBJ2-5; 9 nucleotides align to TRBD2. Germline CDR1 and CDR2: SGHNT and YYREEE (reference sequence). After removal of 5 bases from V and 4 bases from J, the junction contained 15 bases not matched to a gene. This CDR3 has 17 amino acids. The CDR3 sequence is CASSARPSGMGVETQYF. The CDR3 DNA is TGTGCCAGCAGTGCGCGCCCTAGCGGGATGGGGGTAGAGACCCAGTACTTC.